These T cell receptor beta chains were read from a single sample in a study of T cells in Graves' hyperthyroidism and ophthalmopathy. TCRdb called the multiplex PCR reads again in MiXCR, with one record for every CDR3 protein. This repertoire shows fewer than 650,000 distinct CDR3 sequences, roughly 14% found once; its top ten account for 3.5% to 4.5%. The material sequenced was blood. These receptors came from a woman aged 40-49 years with Graves' ophthalmopathy. CDR3s include the opening cysteine and the closing phenylalanine or tryptophan. D genes are given only for firm matches. Clone size, where shown, is once, few, many, or a class for clones that have expanded.

j_call: TRBJ2-5; v_call: TRBV15; clone_size: many; d_call: .; cdr3_aa: CATRAQEGETQYF; cdr3_nt: TGTGCCACCCGAGCCCAGGAGGGGGAGACCCAGTACTTC
j_call: TRBJ2-5; v_call: TRBV7-8; clone_size: .; d_call: TRBD2; cdr3_aa: CASSRSSGQETQYF; cdr3_nt: TGTGCCAGCAGCCGCTCTAGCGGTCAAGAGACCCAGTACTTC
j_call: TRBJ2-7; v_call: TRBV5-1; clone_size: many; d_call: TRBD1; cdr3_aa: CASSLDRVSYEQYF; cdr3_nt: TGTGCCAGCAGTTTAGACAGGGTTTCCTACGAGCAGTACTTC
j_call: TRBJ1-1; v_call: TRBV11-2; clone_size: many; d_call: .; cdr3_aa: CASSSTGNEAFF; cdr3_nt: TGTGCCAGCAGCAGTACAGGGAATGAAGCTTTCTTT
j_call: TRBJ2-5; v_call: TRBV19; clone_size: many; d_call: TRBD1; cdr3_aa: CASSIKGTVEETQYF; cdr3_nt: TGTGCCAGTAGTATTAAAGGGACAGTAGAAGAGACCCAGTACTTC
j_call: TRBJ1-1; v_call: TRBV13; clone_size: many; d_call: .; cdr3_aa: CASSPTHEGGHTEAFF; cdr3_nt: TGTGCCAGCAGCCCCACCCACGAGGGTGGGCACACTGAAGCTTTCTTT
j_call: TRBJ1-5; v_call: TRBV19; clone_size: many; d_call: .; cdr3_aa: CASSIDFSGHQPQHF; cdr3_nt: TGTGCCAGTAGTATAGATTTTTCAGGCCATCAGCCCCAGCATTTT
j_call: TRBJ2-7; v_call: TRBV12-3/TRBV12-4; clone_size: many; d_call: .; cdr3_aa: CASSLVGSGYEQYF; cdr3_nt: TGTGCCAGCAGTTTAGTCGGGAGCGGGTACGAGCAGTACTTC
j_call: TRBJ1-1; v_call: TRBV12-3/TRBV12-4; clone_size: .; d_call: .; cdr3_aa: CASSRGGTGRTSEAFF; cdr3_nt: TGTGCCAGCAGCAGGGGTGGAACGGGACGGACATCTGAAGCTTTCTTT
j_call: TRBJ2-7; v_call: TRBV24-1; clone_size: .; d_call: .; cdr3_aa: CATSDGYTYEQYF; cdr3_nt: TGTGCCACCTCGGACGGTTATACCTACGAGCAGTACTTC
j_call: TRBJ2-7; v_call: TRBV7-2; clone_size: many; d_call: TRBD2; cdr3_aa: CASSPRPREVKYEQYF; cdr3_nt: TGTGCCAGCAGCCCCCGGCCGCGGGAGGTAAAGTACGAGCAGTACTTC
j_call: TRBJ2-7; v_call: TRBV28; clone_size: many; d_call: TRBD1; cdr3_aa: CASSTTGGATYEQYF; cdr3_nt: TGTGCCAGCAGTACTACAGGGGGCGCGACCTACGAGCAGTACTTC
j_call: TRBJ1-2; v_call: TRBV6-1; clone_size: many; d_call: .; cdr3_aa: CASSLGQKLYGYTF; cdr3_nt: TGTGCCAGCAGTCTTGGACAGAAGCTTTATGGCTACACCTTC
j_call: TRBJ1-5; v_call: TRBV27; clone_size: many; d_call: .; cdr3_aa: CASSSEWSNQPQHF; cdr3_nt: TGTGCCAGCAGTTCAGAATGGAGCAATCAGCCCCAGCATTTT
j_call: TRBJ2-7; v_call: TRBV12-3/TRBV12-4; clone_size: many; d_call: .; cdr3_aa: CASSPEASSYEQYF; cdr3_nt: TGTGCCAGCAGTCCCGAAGCGAGTTCCTACGAGCAGTACTTC
j_call: TRBJ1-2; v_call: TRBV9; clone_size: .; d_call: .; cdr3_aa: CASIDFNRDGYTF; cdr3_nt: TGTGCCAGCATCGACTTTAACAGGGATGGCTACACCTTC
j_call: TRBJ1-1; v_call: TRBV11-2; clone_size: .; d_call: .; cdr3_aa: CASSLESGANTEAFF; cdr3_nt: TGTGCCAGCAGCTTAGAGTCAGGGGCCAACACTGAAGCTTTCTTT
j_call: TRBJ1-1; v_call: TRBV29-1; clone_size: many; d_call: .; cdr3_aa: CSVDPGNTEAFF; cdr3_nt: TGCAGCGTTGATCCAGGGAACACTGAAGCTTTCTTT
j_call: TRBJ1-1; v_call: TRBV6-5; clone_size: .; d_call: TRBD1; cdr3_aa: CASSYLDRMNTEAFF; cdr3_nt: TGTGCCAGCAGTTACTTGGACAGGATGAACACTGAAGCTTTCTTC
j_call: TRBJ2-2; v_call: TRBV19; clone_size: many; d_call: TRBD2; cdr3_aa: CASSTRSSGRADTGELFF; cdr3_nt: TGTGCCAGTAGTACCCGTTCTAGCGGGAGGGCCGACACCGGGGAGCTGTTTTTT
j_call: TRBJ1-2; v_call: TRBV6-1; clone_size: many; d_call: TRBD1; cdr3_aa: CASSEDRAYYGYTF; cdr3_nt: TGTGCCAGCAGTGAGGACAGGGCGTACTATGGCTACACCTTC
j_call: TRBJ1-5; v_call: TRBV30; clone_size: many; d_call: .; cdr3_aa: CAWSRQSNQPQHF; cdr3_nt: TGTGCCTGGAGCCGACAGTCCAATCAGCCCCAGCATTTT
j_call: TRBJ1-1; v_call: TRBV11-3; clone_size: many; d_call: .; cdr3_aa: CASSLSRPSTREAFF; cdr3_nt: TGTGCCAGCAGCTTATCGCGCCCATCAACCCGAGAAGCTTTCTTT
j_call: TRBJ2-5; v_call: TRBV30; clone_size: many; d_call: .; cdr3_aa: CAWSVATGLRRTQYF; cdr3_nt: TGTGCCTGGAGTGTCGCCACGGGGCTTCGGAGGACCCAGTACTTC
j_call: TRBJ2-7; v_call: TRBV5-1; clone_size: few; d_call: TRBD1; cdr3_aa: CASSLGGTGGKTSYEQYF; cdr3_nt: TGCGCCAGCAGCTTGGGGGGGACAGGGGGTAAAACCTCCTACGAGCAGTACTTC
j_call: TRBJ2-2; v_call: TRBV5-1; clone_size: few; d_call: .; cdr3_aa: CASSLNQGGTGELFF; cdr3_nt: TGCGCCAGCAGCTTGAATCAGGGTGGCACCGGGGAGCTGTTTTTT
j_call: TRBJ1-1; v_call: TRBV6-1; clone_size: many; d_call: .; cdr3_aa: CASSTHSLLTNTEAFF; cdr3_nt: TGTGCCAGCAGCACCCACAGCCTCTTAACGAACACTGAAGCTTTCTTT
j_call: TRBJ2-2; v_call: TRBV29-1; clone_size: few; d_call: .; cdr3_aa: CSVEWPGGSGELFF; cdr3_nt: TGCAGCGTTGAGTGGCCAGGAGGGTCCGGGGAGCTGTTTTTT
j_call: TRBJ2-2; v_call: TRBV6-1; clone_size: many; d_call: .; cdr3_aa: CASSQGRSTGELFF; cdr3_nt: TGTGCCAGCAGCCAGGGGAGGAGCACCGGGGAGCTGTTTTTT
j_call: TRBJ2-1; v_call: TRBV30; clone_size: many; d_call: .; cdr3_aa: CAWSDLRKQFF; cdr3_nt: TGTGCCTGGAGCGATCTCAGAAAGCAGTTCTTC
j_call: TRBJ2-2; v_call: TRBV29-1; clone_size: few; d_call: TRBD2; cdr3_aa: CSVTSGTSNTGELFF; cdr3_nt: TGCAGCGTTACTAGCGGGACCTCGAACACCGGGGAGCTGTTTTTT
j_call: TRBJ2-5; v_call: TRBV6-1; clone_size: .; d_call: TRBD1; cdr3_aa: CASTPTPGQRQETQYF; cdr3_nt: TGTGCCAGCACCCCCACTCCGGGACAGAGACAAGAGACCCAGTACTTC
j_call: TRBJ2-2; v_call: TRBV5-1; clone_size: .; d_call: .; cdr3_aa: CASSLEGGTNTGELFF; cdr3_nt: TGCGCCAGCAGCTTGGAGGGCGGGACGAACACCGGGGAGCTGTTTTTT
j_call: TRBJ1-2; v_call: TRBV30; clone_size: many; d_call: .; cdr3_aa: CAWSGAENYGYTF; cdr3_nt: TGTGCCTGGAGTGGGGCCGAGAACTATGGCTACACCTTC
j_call: TRBJ2-6; v_call: TRBV6-2/TRBV6-3; clone_size: .; d_call: .; cdr3_aa: CASSYEGDGANVLTF; cdr3_nt: TGTGCCAGCAGTTACGAGGGGGACGGGGCCAACGTCCTGACTTTC
j_call: TRBJ1-1; v_call: TRBV24-1; clone_size: .; d_call: .; cdr3_aa: CATSDFSGAFF; cdr3_nt: TGTGCCACCAGTGATTTCTCCGGGGCTTTCTTT
j_call: TRBJ2-7; v_call: TRBV7-2; clone_size: many; d_call: TRBD2; cdr3_aa: CASSLMSSGSYEQYF; cdr3_nt: TGTGCCAGCAGCTTAATGTCTAGCGGGAGCTACGAGCAGTACTTC
j_call: TRBJ2-7; v_call: TRBV5-1; clone_size: many; d_call: .; cdr3_aa: CASTPNPGQPPNGEQYF; cdr3_nt: TGCGCCAGCACCCCCAATCCAGGACAGCCACCAAACGGCGAGCAGTACTTC
j_call: TRBJ1-2; v_call: TRBV7-2; clone_size: many; d_call: TRBD1; cdr3_aa: CASSLSGQGVSGYTF; cdr3_nt: TGTGCCAGCAGCTTATCGGGACAGGGGGTTTCTGGCTACACCTTC
j_call: TRBJ1-5; v_call: TRBV27; clone_size: many; d_call: .; cdr3_aa: CASSSNNQPQHF; cdr3_nt: TGTGCCAGCAGTTCAAACAATCAGCCCCAGCATTTT
j_call: TRBJ1-1; v_call: TRBV10-3; clone_size: many; d_call: TRBD1; cdr3_aa: CAIKKDRGRITEAFF; cdr3_nt: TGTGCCATCAAAAAGGACAGGGGGCGCATCACTGAAGCTTTCTTT
j_call: TRBJ2-1; v_call: TRBV28; clone_size: many; d_call: TRBD2; cdr3_aa: CASSLSLAGRNEQFF; cdr3_nt: TGTGCCAGCAGTTTAAGTCTAGCGGGACGCAATGAGCAGTTCTTC
j_call: TRBJ2-5; v_call: TRBV7-2; clone_size: many; d_call: TRBD2; cdr3_aa: CASGLLAALGETQYF; cdr3_nt: TGTGCCAGCGGATTACTAGCGGCCCTAGGGGAGACCCAGTACTTC